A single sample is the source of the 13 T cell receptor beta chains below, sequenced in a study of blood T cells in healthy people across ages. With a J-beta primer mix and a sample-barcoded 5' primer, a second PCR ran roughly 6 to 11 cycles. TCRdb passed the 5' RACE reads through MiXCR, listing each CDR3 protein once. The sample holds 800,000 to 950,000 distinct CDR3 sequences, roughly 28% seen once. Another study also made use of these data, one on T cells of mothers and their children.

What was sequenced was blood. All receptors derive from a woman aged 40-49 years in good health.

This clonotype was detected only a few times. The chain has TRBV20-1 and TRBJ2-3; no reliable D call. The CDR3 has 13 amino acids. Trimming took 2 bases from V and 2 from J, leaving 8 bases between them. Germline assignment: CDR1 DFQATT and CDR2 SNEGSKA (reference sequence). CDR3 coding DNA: TGCAGTGCTAGACAGATAATCACAGATACGCAGTATTTT. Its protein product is CSARQIITDTQYF.

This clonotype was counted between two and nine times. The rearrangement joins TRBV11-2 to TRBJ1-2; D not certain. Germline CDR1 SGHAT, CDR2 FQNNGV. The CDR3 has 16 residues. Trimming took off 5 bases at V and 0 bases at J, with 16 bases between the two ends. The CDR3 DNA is TGTGCCAGCAGCGGCGGACGGATCCAAACTAACTATGGCTACACCTTC. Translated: CASSGGRIQTNYGYTF.

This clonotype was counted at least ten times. The CDR3 coding sequence is TGTGCCAGCAGCGCCTCGAACAGGGTTCACGAGCAGTACTTC. Its translation: CASSASNRVHEQYF. This rearrangement joins TRBV9 to TRBJ2-7, with D possibly being TRBD1 (6 bases). This CDR3 is 14 amino acids long. Germline-derived CDR1 and CDR2 are SGDLS and YYNGEE. Trimming cost V 3 bases and J 5 bases, with 15 bases left between them.

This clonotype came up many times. CDR3 bases: TGTGCCAGCAGCCCAGCCGGGAACCTCGGGGAGGGCGAGCAGTACTTC. It is translated as CASSPAGNLGEGEQYF. The chain employs TRBV11-2 and TRBJ2-7; 7 bases are a match to TRBD2. This CDR3 has 16 amino acids. Germline CDR1 and CDR2: SGHAT and FQNNGV. The ends lost 5 bases at V and 6 bases at J; junction bases unmatched: 16. Full variable domain (missing parts from reference TRBV11-2 and TRBJ2-7): EAGVAQSPRYKIIEKRQSVAFWCNPISGHATLYWYQQILGQGPKLLIQFQNNGVVDDSQLPKDRFSAERLKGVDSTLKIQPAKLEDSAVYLCASSPAGNLGEGEQYFGPGTRLTVT.

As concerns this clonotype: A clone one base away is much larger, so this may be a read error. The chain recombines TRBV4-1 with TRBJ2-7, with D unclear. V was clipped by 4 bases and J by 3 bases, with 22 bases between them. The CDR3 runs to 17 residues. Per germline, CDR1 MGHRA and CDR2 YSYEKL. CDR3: CASSPQSGLGRDYEQYF. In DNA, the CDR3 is TGCGCCAGCAGCCCACAATCGGGTCTCGGAAGGGACTACGAGCAGTACTTC.

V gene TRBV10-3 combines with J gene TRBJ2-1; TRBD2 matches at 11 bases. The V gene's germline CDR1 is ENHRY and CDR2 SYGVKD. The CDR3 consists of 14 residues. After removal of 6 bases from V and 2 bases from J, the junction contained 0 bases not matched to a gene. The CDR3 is CAIRGLAAYNEQFF. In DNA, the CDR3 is TGTGCCATCAGGGGACTAGCGGCCTACAATGAGCAGTTCTTC.

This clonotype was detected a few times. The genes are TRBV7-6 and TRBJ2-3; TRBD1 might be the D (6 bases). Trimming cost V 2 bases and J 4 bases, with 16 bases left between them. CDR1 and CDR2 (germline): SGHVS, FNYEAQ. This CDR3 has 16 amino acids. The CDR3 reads CASSLSWGLSADTQYF. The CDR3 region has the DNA TGTGCCAGCAGCTTATCTTGGGGGCTGTCGGCAGATACGCAGTATTTT.

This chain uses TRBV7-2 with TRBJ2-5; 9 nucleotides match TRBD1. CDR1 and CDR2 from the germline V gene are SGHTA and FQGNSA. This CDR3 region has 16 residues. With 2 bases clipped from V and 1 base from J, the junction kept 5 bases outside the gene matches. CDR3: CASSLHGQGTQETQYF. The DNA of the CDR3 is TGTGCCAGCAGCTTACACGGACAGGGGACCCAAGAGACCCAGTACTTC.

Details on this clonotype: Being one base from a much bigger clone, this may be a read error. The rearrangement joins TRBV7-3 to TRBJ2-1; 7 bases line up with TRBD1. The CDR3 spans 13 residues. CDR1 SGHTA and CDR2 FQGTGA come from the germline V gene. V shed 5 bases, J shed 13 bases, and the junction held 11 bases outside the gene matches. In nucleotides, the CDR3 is TGTGCCAGCAGCATATATACAGGGGAGACCCAGTTCTTC. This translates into CASSIYTGETQFF.

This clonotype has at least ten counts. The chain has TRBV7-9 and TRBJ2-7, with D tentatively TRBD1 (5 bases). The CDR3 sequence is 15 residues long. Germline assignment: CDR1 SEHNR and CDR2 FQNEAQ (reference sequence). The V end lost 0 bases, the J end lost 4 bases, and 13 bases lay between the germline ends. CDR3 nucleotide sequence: TGTGCCAGCAGCTTAGCGCAGGGATCAGGGTACGAGCAGTACTTC. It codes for CASSLAQGSGYEQYF.

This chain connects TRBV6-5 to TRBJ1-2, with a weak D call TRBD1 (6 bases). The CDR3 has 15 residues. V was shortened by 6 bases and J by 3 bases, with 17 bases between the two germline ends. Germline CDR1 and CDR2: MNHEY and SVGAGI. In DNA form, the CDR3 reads TGTGCCAGCAGGTCGGGAACAGGGCGGTACTATGGCTACACCTTC. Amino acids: CASRSGTGRYYGYTF.

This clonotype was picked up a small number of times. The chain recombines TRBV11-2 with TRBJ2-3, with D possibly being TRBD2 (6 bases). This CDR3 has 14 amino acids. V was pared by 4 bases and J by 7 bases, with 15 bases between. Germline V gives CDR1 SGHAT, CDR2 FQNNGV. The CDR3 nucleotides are TGTGCCAGCAGCTATGGGGGGATTCAAAATACGCAGTATTTT. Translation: CASSYGGIQNTQYF. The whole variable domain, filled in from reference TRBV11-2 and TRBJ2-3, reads EAGVAQSPRYKIIEKRQSVAFWCNPISGHATLYWYQQILGQGPKLLIQFQNNGVVDDSQLPKDRFSAERLKGVDSTLKIQPAKLEDSAVYLCASSYGGIQNTQYFGPGTRLTVL.

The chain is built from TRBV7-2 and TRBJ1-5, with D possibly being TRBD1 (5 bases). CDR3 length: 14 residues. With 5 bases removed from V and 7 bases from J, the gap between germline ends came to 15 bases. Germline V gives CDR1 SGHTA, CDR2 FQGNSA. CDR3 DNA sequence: TGTGCCAGCAGCGTCGTCCAGGGAGGGCAGCCCCAGCATTTT. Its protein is CASSVVQGGQPQHF.